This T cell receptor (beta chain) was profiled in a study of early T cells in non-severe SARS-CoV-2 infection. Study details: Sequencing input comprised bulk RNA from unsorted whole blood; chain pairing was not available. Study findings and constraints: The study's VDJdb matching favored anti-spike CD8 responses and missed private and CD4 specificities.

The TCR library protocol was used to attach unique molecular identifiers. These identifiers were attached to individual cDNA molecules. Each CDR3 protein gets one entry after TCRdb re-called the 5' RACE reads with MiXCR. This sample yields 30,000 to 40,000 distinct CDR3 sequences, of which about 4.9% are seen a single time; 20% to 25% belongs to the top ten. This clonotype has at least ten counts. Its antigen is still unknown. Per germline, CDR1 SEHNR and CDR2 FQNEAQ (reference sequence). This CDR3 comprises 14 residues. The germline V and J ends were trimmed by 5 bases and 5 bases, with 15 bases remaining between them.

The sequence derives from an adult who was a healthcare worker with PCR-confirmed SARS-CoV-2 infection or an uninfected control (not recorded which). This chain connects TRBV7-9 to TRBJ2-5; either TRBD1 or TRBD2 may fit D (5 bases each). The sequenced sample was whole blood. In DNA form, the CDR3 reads TGTGCCAGCAGCGTAAGCCGGGGCCCGGAGACCCAGTACTTC. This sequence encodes CASSVSRGPETQYF.